These 7 T cell receptor beta chains share one sample of origin, sequenced in a study of blood T cell repertoires in COVID-19. Profiling relied on immunoSEQ multiplex PCR, and the TCRdb table lists in-frame clones only, not all of them. The sample records 310,000 or so clones, roughly 87% being singletons. The material sequenced was PBMCs or T cells enriched from blood (not recorded which). Receptors were obtained from a middle-aged woman who had recovered from COVID-19.

This rearrangement joins TRBV4-3 to TRBJ2-1; 11 nucleotides align to TRBD2. The CDR3 spans 16 residues. V was clipped by 6 bases and J by 6 bases; unmatched bases: 10. CDR1 and CDR2 (germline): LGHNA, YSLEER. CDR3 nucleotides: TGCGCCAGCAGAGACTTAGCGGGAGGGCCGGGCAATGAGCAGTTCTTC. This codes for CASRDLAGGPGNEQFF.

The chain carries TRBV18 and TRBJ1-3; the D is unclear. The CDR3 consists of 15 residues. CDR1 KGHSH and CDR2 LQKENI come from the germline V gene. The germline V and J ends were trimmed by 3 bases and 0 bases, with 9 bases remaining between them. The CDR3 here is CASSPYVNSGNTIYF. The CDR3 nucleotides read TGTGCCAGCTCACCCTACGTCAACTCTGGAAACACCATATATTTT.

V is TRBV28 and J is TRBJ2-5; TRBD1 aligns across 7 bases. Unmatched junction bases numbered 4, after V lost 5 bases and J lost 1 base. Germline CDR1 and CDR2: MDHEN and SYDVKM. There are 14 residues in the CDR3. The CDR3 DNA follows: TGTGCCAGCAGTCACACAGGGGTCCAAGAGACCCAGTACTTC. Its translation is CASSHTGVQETQYF.

CDR3 bases: TGTGCCAGCAGCCTAGACCCCCTCGGGTCCAATGAGCAGTTCTTC. Protein: CASSLDPLGSNEQFF. The chain joins TRBV7-3 to TRBJ2-1; D not resolved. Trimming left V 5 bases short and J 6 bases short, with 17 bases between. Germline V gives CDR1 SGHTA, CDR2 FQGTGA. The CDR3 loop spans 15 amino acids.

The CDR3, as DNA: TGTGCCACCAGTTTGACCGGGACAGCCTACAATGAGCAGTTCTTC. This sequence encodes CATSLTGTAYNEQFF. V usage is TRBV24-1 and J usage is TRBJ2-1, with 7 positions matching TRBD1. V lost 6 bases and J lost 2; bases outside the gene matches: 6. This CDR3 is built from 15 residues. Germline-derived CDR1 and CDR2 are KGHDR and SFDVKD.

This chain joins TRBV28 and TRBJ2-7; the D is unclear. This CDR3 region has 12 residues. V lost 2 bases, J lost 1 base, and 3 bases lay in between. Germline V gene data show CDR1 as MDHEN and CDR2 as SYDVKM. The CDR3: CASSLPSYEQYF. CDR3 DNA sequence: TGTGCCAGCAGTTTACCTTCCTACGAGCAGTACTTC.

In this sample, this clone turned up a few times. This chain joins TRBV6-2 or TRBV6-3 and TRBJ2-6; D remains unclear. Germline V lookup: CDR1 MNHEY, CDR2 SVGEGT. Trimming stripped 5 bases from V and 0 bases from J, with 14 bases between. The CDR3 loop spans 17 amino acids. The CDR3 reads CASSPEGEVSGANVLTF. The CDR3 coding sequence is TGTGCCAGCAGTCCAGAAGGCGAGGTCTCTGGGGCCAACGTCCTGACTTTC.